This is a list of T cell receptor beta chains from one sample in a study of technical replicates of blood from a handful of donors. Sequenced by immunoSEQ multiplex PCR; TCRdb stores in-frame clones only, minus some. The sample includes over 85,000 clones, around 96% of them seen just once. The sample consisted of T cells isolated from PBMCs. The receptor source for this set is a human donor in good health. Each CDR3 is given with its conserved first and last residue. The D gene is left open where the match is weak. Some rows mark clone size as missing; the rest say once, few, many or name a class of expanded clone.

j_gene: TRBJ1-1
v_gene: TRBV5-1
abundance: .
d_gene: .
CDR3aa: CASSGGMGRNTEAFF
CDR3nt: TGCGCCAGCAGTGGAGGAATGGGCAGGAACACTGAAGCTTTCTTT

j_gene: TRBJ2-3
v_gene: TRBV27
abundance: .
d_gene: .
CDR3aa: CASSFLAQARTDTQYF
CDR3nt: TGTGCCAGCAGTTTCCTGGCTCAGGCCCGCACAGATACGCAGTATTTT

j_gene: TRBJ2-5
v_gene: TRBV7-3
abundance: .
d_gene: TRBD2
CDR3aa: CASSQGLAGVETQYF
CDR3nt: TGTGCCAGCAGCCAAGGACTAGCGGGAGTGGAGACCCAGTACTTC

j_gene: TRBJ1-1
v_gene: TRBV11-2
abundance: .
d_gene: TRBD1
CDR3aa: CASSLLKGQGAFF
CDR3nt: TGTGCCAGCAGTCTATTAAAAGGACAGGGAGCTTTCTTT

j_gene: TRBJ1-1
v_gene: TRBV11-3
abundance: .
d_gene: .
CDR3aa: CASSSDSPRAFF
CDR3nt: TGTGCCAGCAGCTCGGACAGCCCGAGGGCTTTCTTT

j_gene: TRBJ2-7
v_gene: TRBV7-8
abundance: .
d_gene: TRBD2
CDR3aa: CASSLVGTSGPYEQYF
CDR3nt: TGTGCCAGCAGCTTAGTTGGCACTAGCGGGCCCTACGAGCAGTACTTC

j_gene: TRBJ1-5
v_gene: TRBV19
abundance: .
d_gene: TRBD1
CDR3aa: CASSFDRGGNQPQHF
CDR3nt: TGTGCCAGTAGTTTCGACAGGGGGGGAAATCAGCCCCAGCATTTT

j_gene: TRBJ1-1
v_gene: TRBV7-9
abundance: .
d_gene: .
CDR3aa: CASSSGRRDTEAFF
CDR3nt: TGTGCCAGCAGCTCGGGACGGAGGGACACTGAAGCTTTCTTT

j_gene: TRBJ2-7
v_gene: TRBV5-1
abundance: .
d_gene: .
CDR3aa: CASSLVDSGAYEQYF
CDR3nt: TGCGCCAGCAGCTTGGTGGACTCCGGGGCCTACGAGCAGTACTTC

j_gene: TRBJ2-6
v_gene: TRBV5-6
abundance: .
d_gene: TRBD2
CDR3aa: CATYIFSGGRPTGANVLTF
CDR3nt: TGTGCCACCTATATTTTCAGCGGCGGGAGGCCAACTGGGGCCAACGTCCTGACTTTC

j_gene: TRBJ1-1
v_gene: TRBV29-1
abundance: few
d_gene: TRBD1
CDR3aa: CSVRGLSDTEAFF
CDR3nt: TGCAGCGTTAGGGGGCTCTCGGACACTGAAGCTTTCTTT

j_gene: TRBJ2-3
v_gene: TRBV18
abundance: .
d_gene: .
CDR3aa: CASSPPAGSDTQYF
CDR3nt: TGTGCCAGCTCACCCCCGGCGGGGTCAGATACGCAGTATTTT

j_gene: TRBJ1-2
v_gene: TRBV7-2
abundance: .
d_gene: .
CDR3aa: CASSYGGGHYGYTF
CDR3nt: TGTGCCAGCAGCTATGGGGGGGGACACTATGGCTACACCTTC